Sequencing of this T cell receptor (beta chain) was carried out in a study of identical twins (dated by TCRdb to about 2016). Broadly, across the study: The study deep-sequenced TCR alpha and beta repertoires from monozygotic twins, unrelated adults of various ages and cord blood to test whether fetal clonotypes persist. Replicate twin experiments were performed at different times using different library preparation protocols to rule out contamination. Findings and caveats that apply to the study as a whole: The excess sharing between twins in beta out-of-frame sequences was weaker because fewer shared sequences reduced the signal-to-noise ratio. Because the same donors could not be followed over many years, the conclusions relied on cross-sectional statistical analysis. Invariant T cells such as MAIT and iNKT could partly confound zero-insertion analyses, though diverse VJ usage argued against this for most clonotypes. Fewer insertions were carried by abundant cord blood beta clonotypes; a weaker similar trend was observed in young adult naive repertoires, while no such trend was observed in memory repertoires. Compared with coincidental sharing between unrelated individuals, an excess of low generation-probability sequences was observed among out-of-frame TCR alpha sequences shared between twins. Out-of-frame TCR alpha sharing in monozygotic twins was systematically underestimated by recombination models, whereas sharing between unrelated individuals was in agreement with the recombination models.

This clonotype showed up just a few times. No cognate antigen has been identified for it. No clone much larger than this one lies a single base away; base qualities are absent. Every donor was a healthy Caucasian. Three pairs of female monozygotic twins, all aged about 18 to 30 years, were included in the twin cohort. Miltenyi CD45RO+ enrichment and human naive T-cell isolation kits were used to isolate memory (CD45RO+) and naive T cells from PBMC. Library method: 5' RACE. Sequencer: Illumina HiSeq 2000. Template switching introduced a universal primer binding site; the final cDNA contained a unique molecular identifier, enabling accurate counting of TCR cDNA molecules. First-strand cDNA for TCR alpha and beta chains was synthesized from specific primers in the conserved constant-segment region. To control for contamination, every cDNA library carried two barcodes: a SMART-Mk sample barcode plus Illumina barcodes. TruSeq adapter sequences along with Illumina sample barcodes were introduced in two successive PCR steps. Sequencing of the TCR alpha and beta cDNA libraries was done on the Illumina HiSeq platform using custom primers. Turning to the authors' computational methods: Unique molecular identifiers were extracted from raw reads with MiGEC, and CDR3 positions were determined with MiXCR. For each individual, recombination models were inferred using an EM algorithm with the repgenHMM and IGoR tools. Shared clonotype analysis was performed with the tcR package in R, normalizing sharing by the product of cloneset sizes. To study raw recombination free of thymic and clonal selection effects, out-of-frame nonproductive sequences were analyzed. TCRdb redid the processing of the public reads, applying fastp at Q25 and MiXCR, and retained in-frame beta chains. Under each unique CDR3 protein, matching rows form one entry showing the most common genes and DNA. TCRdb, rather than the study authors, made the V and J calls. In this sample the table shows about 260,000 distinct CDR3 sequences, roughly 7% of which occur a single time. Approximately 3.6% of the sample belongs to the ten largest clones.

The CDR3, cysteine through phenylalanine, is 15 amino acids long. The kept DNA is CDR3 alone, 45 bases in frame from the first base. CDR1 and CDR2 were assigned from the germline V gene as WSHSY and SAAADI. Deletion took 8 bases off V and 4 bases off J, with a span of 17 bases between the germline ends. Another study also made use of these data, one on yellow fever vaccine responses in identical twins. Per that second paper: According to the authors, the vaccine-induced T cell response in identical twins seemed to be partly convergent and partly specific to each individual. Focusing on identical twins, the study followed the T cell clones that responded to the vaccine, and did so with precision.

This TCR was sampled from a woman between 18 and 29 years old in good health. The V and J genes are TRBV10-2 and TRBJ2-2; TRBD1 is possibly the D segment (6 matching bases). Specimen: memory (CD45RO+) T cells sorted from blood. In the paper's terms, the cell subset or site label means: CD45RO+ enriched T cells. Read as DNA, the sequence is TGCGCCAGCCAAGAACAGGGCATGGGCACCGGGGAGCTGTTTTTT. It encodes CASQEQGMGTGELFF.